This T cell receptor beta chain was observed in a study of identical twins. A template switching step contributed a universal primer site, while unique molecular identifiers were present in the cDNA. One entry per CDR3 protein, called by TCRdb with MiXCR from the 5' RACE reads. The table shows approximately 1.8 million distinct CDR3 sequences, with around a third occurring only once. Notes on the study in general: Memory repertoires showed no such pattern, whereas abundant cord blood beta clonotypes carried fewer insertions. Excess sharing between twins was weaker in beta out-of-frame sequences.

Details on this clonotype: Its antigen is unknown.

The CDR3 extends over 15 amino acids. V dropped 0 bases and J dropped 6; count of bases not matched to a gene: 6. Germline-derived CDR1 and CDR2 are SGDLS and YYNGEE. All of the donors were Caucasians in good health. This chain joins TRBV9 and TRBJ2-1, with 7 bases that match TRBD2. Sequenced input: cord blood. This sequence was found in a newborn girl in good health. CDR3 protein: CASSVGTRSGNEQFF. CDR3 nucleotide sequence: TGTGCCAGCAGCGTAGGGACTAGGAGCGGCAATGAGCAGTTCTTC.